The 13 T cell receptor delta chains below were found in one sample sequenced in a study of gamma-delta chains in newborns, infants, children. TCRdb reanalysed the reads with CATT. The sample records about 2,600 delta-chain clones, 1% to 1.4% being singletons. Input material: blood. The receptors stem from a child who was a newborn, infant or young child, either healthy, febrile or measles-vaccinated (not recorded which).

Regarding this clone: A far more abundant clone sits one base away, making this likely a read error. The chain employs TRDV1 and TRDJ1, with D maybe TRDD2 (8 bases). CDR1 is TSWWSYY, CDR2 QGS, per germline. V was trimmed by 0 bases and J by 0 bases, leaving 32 bases between them. The CDR3 spans 23 residues. The CDR3 reads CALGELAPGLPKRLGAYTDKLIF. The CDR3 DNA reads as TGTGCTCTTGGGGAACTAGCTCCCGGCCTTCCTAAGAGGCTGGGGGCGTACACCGATAAACTCATCTTT.

To note about this clone: A read error likely explains why the TCRdb protein, taken from a much larger clone, differs from this DNA's translation at residue 11; the protein shown is translated from the DNA. J is TRDJ3 and V is TRDV2, with 12 bases that match TRDD3. This CDR3 has 19 residues. V dropped 0 bases and J dropped 1; count of bases not matched to a gene: 3. Germline V gives CDR1 GEAIGNYY, CDR2 EKD. The CDR3 nucleotides read TGTGCCTGTGACACCGTACTGGGGGATACTTCCTGGGACACCCGACAGATGTTTTTC. It translates to CACDTVLGDTSWDTRQMFF.

This clone was counted a few times. This DNA's translation and the protein TCRdb lists, from a much larger clone, do not match at residue 10, likely due to a read error; the protein shown is translated from the DNA. The chain has TRDV2 and TRDJ3; 8 bases line up with TRDD3. V was clipped by 2 bases and J by 5 bases; unmatched bases: 7. Germline V CDR1 and CDR2: GEAIGNYY, EKD. The CDR3 spans 17 residues. CDR3 amino acids: CACDKLGDYRDTRQMFF. For the CDR3, the DNA is TGTGCCTGTGACAAATTGGGGGATTACCGGGACACCCGACAGATGTTTTTC.

A few counts support this clone. A read error likely explains why the TCRdb protein, taken from a much larger clone, differs from this DNA's translation at residue 15; the protein shown is translated from the DNA. CDR3 loop: CACDVLGDSWDTRQVFF. In DNA, the CDR3 is TGTGCCTGTGACGTACTGGGGGACTCCTGGGACACCCGACAGGTGTTTTTC. The chain joins TRDV2 to TRDJ3; 9 positions agree with TRDD3. Germline V gene data show CDR1 as GEAIGNYY and CDR2 as EKD. This CDR3 spans 17 amino acids.

This clone was picked up a small number of times. For this DNA, TCRdb reports the protein of a much larger clone, which diverges at residue 5, most likely from a read error; the protein presented here is translated directly from the DNA. The chain joins TRDV2 to TRDJ3; 12 bases align to TRDD3. The germline CDR1 and CDR2 sequences are GEAIGNYY and EKD. With 2 bases clipped from V and 2 bases from J, the junction kept 6 bases outside the gene matches. The CDR3 has 19 amino acids. In nucleotides, the CDR3 is TGTGCCTGTGACAACGTACTGGGGGATACCACCTGGGACACCCGACAGATGTTTTTC. Translating it yields CACDNVLGDTTWDTRQMFF.

In regard to this clone: A read error likely explains why the TCRdb protein, taken from a much larger clone, differs from this DNA's translation at residue 15; the protein shown is translated from the DNA. The genes are TRDV2 and TRDJ3; the match to TRDD3 covers 8 bases. The CDR3 length is 20 residues. Germline CDR1 GEAIGNYY, CDR2 EKD. DNA for the CDR3: TGTGCCTGTGACACCGTACTGGGGGGCCGGAGCTCCTGGGACATCCGACAGATGTTTTTC. This sequence encodes CACDTVLGGRSSWDIRQMFF.

This clone was counted ten times or more. A far larger clone is one nucleotide away, so this likely arose from a read error. The CDR3 sequence: CACGPLLGDNPWDTRQMFF. For the CDR3, the DNA is TGTGCCTGTGGCCCATTACTGGGGGATAATCCCTGGGACACCCGACAGATGTTTTTC. The rearrangement uses TRDV2 and TRDJ3; 11 nucleotides match TRDD3. The CDR3 is made up of 19 amino acids. The germline gives CDR1 GEAIGNYY, CDR2 EKD. Trimming at V came to 5 bases and at J to 2 bases, leaving 10 bases not matched to a gene.

This clone turned up a few times. Translating this DNA gives a protein that differs at residue 15 from the TCRdb one, which belongs to a much larger clone; a read error is likely, and the protein shown is this translation. The V and J genes are TRDV2 and TRDJ3; 8 bases agree with TRDD3. The V gene's germline CDR1 is GEAIGNYY and CDR2 EKD. The CDR3 has 21 amino acids. CDR3 DNA sequence: TGTGCCTGTGATGTACTGGGGGTTCGCCGTCCTAGCTCCTGGGGCACCCGACAGATGTTTTTC. It encodes CACDVLGVRRPSSWGTRQMFF.

This clone was observed a handful of times. One base separates it from a far larger clone, so it is likely a read error. This sample also contains other DNA sequences that code for the same CDR3. The V call is TRDV2, the J call TRDJ3, with unresolved D. CDR3 length: 18 amino acids. The germline V gene has CDR1 GEAIGNYY and CDR2 EKD. The V gene lost 2 bases and the J gene lost 0 bases, with 13 bases spanning the gap. CDR3 loop: CACDNLGDSSWDTRQMFF. The CDR3 nucleotides read TGTGCCTGTGACAACTTGGGTGATAGCTCCTGGGACACCCGACAGATGTTTTTC.

This clone appeared a few times. The TCRdb protein, from a much larger clone, departs from this DNA's translation at residue 12, likely by read error; the protein shown derives from the DNA. V usage is TRDV2 and J usage is TRDJ3; 8 bases agree with TRDD3. Germline-derived CDR1 and CDR2 are GEAIGNYY and EKD. Trimming at V came to 0 bases and at J to 3 bases, leaving 12 bases not matched to a gene. This CDR3 is built from 20 residues. The CDR3 nucleotides are TGTGCCTGTGACACCGTACTGGGGGGCCGGAGCTTCTGGGACACCCGACAGATGTTTTTC. Residues: CACDTVLGGRSFWDTRQMFF.

To note about this clone: For this DNA, TCRdb reports the protein of a much larger clone, which diverges at residue 15, most likely from a read error; the protein presented here is translated directly from the DNA. V and J are TRDV2 and TRDJ3, with 9 nucleotides matching TRDD3. The germline CDR1 and CDR2 sequences are GEAIGNYY and EKD. The CDR3 has 18 amino acids. The CDR3, as DNA: TGTGCCTGTGACATACTGGGGGAGAGCTCCTGGGACACCCGACATATGTTTTTC. Amino acids: CACDILGESSWDTRHMFF.

This clone was seen more than once but under ten times. TCRdb assigns this DNA the protein of a much larger clone, which departs from its translation at residue 4; this likely reflects a read error, and the protein shown comes from translating the DNA. V usage is TRDV2 and J usage is TRDJ2; 8 nucleotides align to TRDD3. The CDR3 covers 14 residues. CDR1 and CDR2 (germline): GEAIGNYY, EKD. The CDR3 reads CACNTWGKTAQLFF. In DNA, the CDR3 is TGTGCCTGTAACACCTGGGGGAAGACAGCACAACTCTTCTTT.

This clone has only a few counts. The protein given by TCRdb reflects a much larger clone and differs at residue 4 from this DNA's translation, likely from a read error; the protein shown is the DNA's translation. The chain links TRDV2 to TRDJ1; TRDD3 agrees at 11 bases. This CDR3 has 15 amino acids. Trimming at V came to 4 bases and at J to 0 bases, leaving 3 bases not matched to a gene. Looked up from germline, CDR1 is GEAIGNYY and CDR2 is EKD. Written as DNA, the CDR3 is TGTGCCTGTGAGGGACTGGGGGATAACACCGATAAACTCATCTTT. Its protein product is CACEGLGDNTDKLIF.